The entry below describes one T cell receptor (beta chain). Given a much more abundant clone one base away, this may be a read error. The investigators made TCR beta cDNA from around 540 ng total RNA, using a constant-region primer. Slightly modified ARM-PCR with three nested multiplex PCR rounds yielded TCR beta libraries. PCR rounds one and two used TRBV1-TRBV30 forward primers with a C-beta reverse primer for 10 cycles each. TCRdb analysed the multiplex PCR reads with MiXCR anew, one entry per CDR3 protein. The data hold fewer than 350,000 distinct CDR3 sequences, with about 65% observed a single time. These data originate in a study of tumor-infiltrating lymphocytes in primary liver carcinoma. The overall study: Sequenced samples came back with roughly 3.65 to 7.13 million productive TCRbeta reads, and the counts looked alike across tissue types.

CDR1 and CDR2 (germline): LGHNA, YSLEER. The trim removed 4 bases at V and 4 bases at J, leaving 15 bases unmatched. The CDR3 contains 18 residues. In addition to blood RNA drawn from unsorted whole blood, germline DNA was extracted. Collection of roughly 4.4 milliliters of peripheral blood took place before surgery. The receptor comes from a man in his forties with primary liver carcinoma and hepatitis B virus infection. The sample was peripheral blood. The chain has TRBV4-3 and TRBJ2-1; 8 nucleotides match TRBD2. CDR3 protein: CASSPGRGQDPIYNEQFF. The CDR3 DNA follows: TGCGCCAGCAGCCCCGGGAGGGGTCAGGATCCGATTTACAATGAGCAGTTCTTC.